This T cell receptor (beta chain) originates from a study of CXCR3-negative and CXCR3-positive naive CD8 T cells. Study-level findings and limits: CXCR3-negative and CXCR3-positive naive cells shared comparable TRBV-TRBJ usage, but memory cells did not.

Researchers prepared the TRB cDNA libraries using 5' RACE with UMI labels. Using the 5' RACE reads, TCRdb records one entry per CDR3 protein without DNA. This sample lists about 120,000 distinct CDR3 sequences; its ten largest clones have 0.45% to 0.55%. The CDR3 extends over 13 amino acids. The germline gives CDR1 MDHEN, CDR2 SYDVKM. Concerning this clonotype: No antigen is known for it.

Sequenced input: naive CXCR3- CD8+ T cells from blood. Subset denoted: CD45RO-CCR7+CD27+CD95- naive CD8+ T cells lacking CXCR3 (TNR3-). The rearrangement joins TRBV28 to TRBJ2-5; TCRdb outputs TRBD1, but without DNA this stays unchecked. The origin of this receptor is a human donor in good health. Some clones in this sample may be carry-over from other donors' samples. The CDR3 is CASSETGGETQYF.